This T cell receptor (beta chain) is from a study of metastatic and nonmetastatic thyroid tumors. Study-level background: Thyroid patients, malignant and benign, had repertoires compared across blood and tumor or nodule tissue.

This clone has only a few counts. No patient had received any treatment before thyroid surgery. TCRdb re-called clones via MiXCR from the PCR reads. Of around 45,000 clones listed, 3.5% to 5% were seen once; the top ten hold roughly 9.8%. The source of this sequence is a female donor with papillary thyroid cancer or a benign thyroid nodule (not recorded which). Some clones in this sample may be carry-over from other donors' samples. Sequences were obtained from blood.

CDR3 DNA sequence: TGCAGTGCTCCCCGGACAGGCTACAATGAGCAGTTCTTC. As protein: CSAPRTGYNEQFF. This sequence joins TRBV20-1 and TRBJ2-1, with 7 positions matching TRBD1. The CDR3 loop spans 13 amino acids. The germline V gene has CDR1 DFQATT and CDR2 SNEGSKA (reference sequence). The ends lost 5 bases at V and 3 bases at J; junction bases unmatched: 4.